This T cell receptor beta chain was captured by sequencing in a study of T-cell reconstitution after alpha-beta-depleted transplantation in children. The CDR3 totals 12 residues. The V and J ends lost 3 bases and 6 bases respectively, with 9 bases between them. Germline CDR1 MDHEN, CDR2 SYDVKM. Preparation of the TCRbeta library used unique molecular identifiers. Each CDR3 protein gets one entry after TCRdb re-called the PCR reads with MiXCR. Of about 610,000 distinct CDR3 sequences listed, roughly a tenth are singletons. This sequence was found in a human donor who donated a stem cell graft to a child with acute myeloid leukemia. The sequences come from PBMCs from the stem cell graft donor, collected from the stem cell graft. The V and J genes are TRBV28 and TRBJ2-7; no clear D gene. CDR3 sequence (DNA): TGTGCCAGCAGTTTTGCGACCGGCGAGCAGTACTTC. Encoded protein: CASSFATGEQYF.